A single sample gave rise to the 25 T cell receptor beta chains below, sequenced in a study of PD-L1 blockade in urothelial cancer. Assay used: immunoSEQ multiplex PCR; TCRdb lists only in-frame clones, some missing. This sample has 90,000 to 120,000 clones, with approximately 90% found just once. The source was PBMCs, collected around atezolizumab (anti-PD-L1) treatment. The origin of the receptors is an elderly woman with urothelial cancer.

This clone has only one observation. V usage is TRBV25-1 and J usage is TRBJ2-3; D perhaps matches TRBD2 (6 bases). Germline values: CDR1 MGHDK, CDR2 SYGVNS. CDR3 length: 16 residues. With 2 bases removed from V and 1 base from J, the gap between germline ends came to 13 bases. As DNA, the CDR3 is TGTGCCAGCAGTGAAAGGGGCGGGATTGGCACAGATACGCAGTATTTT. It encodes CASSERGGIGTDTQYF.

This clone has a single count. As DNA, the CDR3 is TGTGCCAGCAGTGTCCTAGCGGGTGGGCCCTACGAGCAGTACTTC. Its protein product is CASSVLAGGPYEQYF. The genes are TRBV2 and TRBJ2-7, with 8 bases identical to TRBD2. Germline CDR1 and CDR2: SNHLY and FYNNEI. The CDR3 is 15 residues long. V lost 4 bases to trimming and J lost 2 bases; unmatched junction nucleotides: 7.

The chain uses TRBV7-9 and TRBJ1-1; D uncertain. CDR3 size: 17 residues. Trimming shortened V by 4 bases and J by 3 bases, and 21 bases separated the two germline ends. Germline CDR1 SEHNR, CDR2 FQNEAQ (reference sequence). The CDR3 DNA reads TGTGCCAGCAGCTCAGTTATTGTAGGAATCGGGGACACTGAAGCTTTCTTT. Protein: CASSSVIVGIGDTEAFF.

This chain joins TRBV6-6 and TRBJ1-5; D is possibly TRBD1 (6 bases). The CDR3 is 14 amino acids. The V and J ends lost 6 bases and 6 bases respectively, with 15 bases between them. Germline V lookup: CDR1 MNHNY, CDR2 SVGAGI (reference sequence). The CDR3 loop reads CASRLRGNRQPQHF. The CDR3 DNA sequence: TGTGCCAGCAGACTTAGGGGGAATCGTCAGCCCCAGCATTTT.

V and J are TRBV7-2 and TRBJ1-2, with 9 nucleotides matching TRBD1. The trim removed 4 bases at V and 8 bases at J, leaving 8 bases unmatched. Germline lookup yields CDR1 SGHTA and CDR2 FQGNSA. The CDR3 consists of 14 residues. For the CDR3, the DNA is TGTGCCAGCAGCTCCGGGACAGGGTTGTGGGGCTACACCTTC. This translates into CASSSGTGLWGYTF.

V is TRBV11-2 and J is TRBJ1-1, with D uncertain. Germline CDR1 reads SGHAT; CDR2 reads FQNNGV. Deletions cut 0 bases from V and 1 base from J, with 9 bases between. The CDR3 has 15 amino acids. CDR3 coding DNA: TGTGCCAGCAGCTTAGATGCAGGAAAGAACACTGAAGCTTTCTTT. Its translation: CASSLDAGKNTEAFF.

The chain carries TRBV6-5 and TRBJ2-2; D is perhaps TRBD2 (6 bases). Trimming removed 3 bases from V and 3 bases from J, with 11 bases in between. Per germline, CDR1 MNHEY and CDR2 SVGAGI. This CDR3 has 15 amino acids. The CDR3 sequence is CASSYYGSDTGELFF. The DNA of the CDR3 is TGTGCCAGCAGTTATTACGGGAGCGACACCGGGGAGCTGTTTTTT.

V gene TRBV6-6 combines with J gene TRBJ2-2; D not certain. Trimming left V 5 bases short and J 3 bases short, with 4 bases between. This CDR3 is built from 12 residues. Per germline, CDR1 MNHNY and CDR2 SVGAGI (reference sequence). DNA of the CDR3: TGTGCCAGCAGTCAATACACCGGGGAGCTGTTTTTT. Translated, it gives CASSQYTGELFF.

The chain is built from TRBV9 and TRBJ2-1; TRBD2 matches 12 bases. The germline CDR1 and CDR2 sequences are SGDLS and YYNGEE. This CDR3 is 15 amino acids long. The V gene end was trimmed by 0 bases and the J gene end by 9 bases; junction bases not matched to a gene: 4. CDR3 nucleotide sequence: TGTGCCAGCAGCGTAGGACTAGCGGGAGTGGGTGAGCAGTTCTTC. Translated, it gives CASSVGLAGVGEQFF.

DNA for the CDR3: TGCGCCAGCAGCCTCGTTTCGAACGCGGGATCCAACTATGGCTACACCTTC. Its protein product is CASSLVSNAGSNYGYTF. The chain carries TRBV4-1 and TRBJ1-2; D unclear. Germline values: CDR1 MGHRA, CDR2 YSYEKL. This CDR3 region has 17 residues. V lost 4 bases, J lost 2 bases, and 20 bases lay in between.

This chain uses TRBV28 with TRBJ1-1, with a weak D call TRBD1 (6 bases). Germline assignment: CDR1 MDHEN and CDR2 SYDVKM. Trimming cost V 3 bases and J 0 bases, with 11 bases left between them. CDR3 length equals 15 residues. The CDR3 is CASSFLSGVNTEAFF. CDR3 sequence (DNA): TGTGCCAGCAGTTTTTTATCAGGGGTGAACACTGAAGCTTTCTTT.

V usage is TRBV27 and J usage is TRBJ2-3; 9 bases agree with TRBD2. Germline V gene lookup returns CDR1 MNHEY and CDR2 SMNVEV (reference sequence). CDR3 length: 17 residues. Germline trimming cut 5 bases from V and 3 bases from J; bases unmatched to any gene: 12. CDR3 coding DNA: TGTGCCAGCAGTAAGGCCGGGGCGGGAGGGCCGACAGATACGCAGTATTTT. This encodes CASSKAGAGGPTDTQYF.

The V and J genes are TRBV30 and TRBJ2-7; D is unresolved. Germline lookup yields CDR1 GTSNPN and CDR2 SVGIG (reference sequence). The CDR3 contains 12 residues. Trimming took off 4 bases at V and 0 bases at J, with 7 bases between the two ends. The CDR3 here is CAWIVSSYEQYF. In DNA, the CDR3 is TGTGCCTGGATTGTCAGCTCCTACGAGCAGTACTTC. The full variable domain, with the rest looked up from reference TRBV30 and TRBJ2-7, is SQTIHQWPATLVQPVGSPLSLECTVEGTSNPNLYWYRQAAGRGLQLLFYSVGIGQISSEVPQNLSASRPQDRQFILSSKKLLLSDSGFYLCAWIVSSYEQYFGPGTRLTVT.

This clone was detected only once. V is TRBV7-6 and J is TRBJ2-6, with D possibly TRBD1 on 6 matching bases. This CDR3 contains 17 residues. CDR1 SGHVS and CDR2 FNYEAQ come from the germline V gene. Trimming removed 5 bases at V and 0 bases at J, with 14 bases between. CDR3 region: CASSPKTGISGANVLTF. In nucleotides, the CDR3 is TGTGCCAGCAGCCCTAAGACAGGAATCTCTGGGGCCAACGTCCTGACTTTC.

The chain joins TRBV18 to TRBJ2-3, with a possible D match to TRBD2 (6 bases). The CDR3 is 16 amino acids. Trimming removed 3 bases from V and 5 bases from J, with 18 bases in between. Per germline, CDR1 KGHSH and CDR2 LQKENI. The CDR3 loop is CASSPLAGSVEDTQYF. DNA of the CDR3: TGTGCCAGCTCACCGTTGGCCGGGAGCGTGGAAGATACGCAGTATTTT.

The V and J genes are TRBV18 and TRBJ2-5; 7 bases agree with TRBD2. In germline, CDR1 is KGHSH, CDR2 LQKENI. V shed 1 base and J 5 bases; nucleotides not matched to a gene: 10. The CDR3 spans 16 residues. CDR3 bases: TGTGCCAGCTCACCACAACGAAGCGGGAACGGGGAGACCCAGTACTTC. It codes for CASSPQRSGNGETQYF.

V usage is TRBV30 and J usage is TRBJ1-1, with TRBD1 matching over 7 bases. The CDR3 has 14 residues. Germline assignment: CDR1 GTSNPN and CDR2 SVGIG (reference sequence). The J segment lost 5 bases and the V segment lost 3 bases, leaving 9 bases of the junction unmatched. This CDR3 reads CAWRLRGRSTEAFF. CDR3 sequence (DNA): TGTGCCTGGAGATTGAGGGGGCGAAGTACTGAAGCTTTCTTT.

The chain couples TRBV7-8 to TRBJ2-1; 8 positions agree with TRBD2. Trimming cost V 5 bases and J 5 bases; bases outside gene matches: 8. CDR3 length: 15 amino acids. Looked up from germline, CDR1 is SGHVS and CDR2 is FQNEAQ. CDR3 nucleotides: TGTGCCAGCAGCAGAGATACTAGCGGAGACAATGAGCAGTTCTTC. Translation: CASSRDTSGDNEQFF.

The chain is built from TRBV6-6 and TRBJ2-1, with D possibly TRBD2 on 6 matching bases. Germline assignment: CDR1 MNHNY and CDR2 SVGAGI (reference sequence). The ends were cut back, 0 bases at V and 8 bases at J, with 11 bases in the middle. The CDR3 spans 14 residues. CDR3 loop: CASSYSGTWDEQFF. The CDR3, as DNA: TGTGCCAGCAGTTACTCCGGGACTTGGGATGAGCAGTTCTTC.

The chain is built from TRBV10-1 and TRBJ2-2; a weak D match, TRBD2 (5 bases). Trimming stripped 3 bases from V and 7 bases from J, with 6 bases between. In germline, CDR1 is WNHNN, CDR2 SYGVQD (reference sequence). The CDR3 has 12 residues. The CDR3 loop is CASSERGGELFF. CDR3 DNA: TGCGCCAGCAGTGAACGGGGCGGGGAGCTGTTTTTT.

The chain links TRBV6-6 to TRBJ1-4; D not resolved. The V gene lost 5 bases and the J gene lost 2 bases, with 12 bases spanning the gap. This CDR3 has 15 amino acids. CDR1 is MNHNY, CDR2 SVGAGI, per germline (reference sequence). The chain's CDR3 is CASSPLAGTNEKLFF. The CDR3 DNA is TGTGCCAGCAGTCCGCTTGCGGGGACTAATGAAAAACTGTTTTTT.

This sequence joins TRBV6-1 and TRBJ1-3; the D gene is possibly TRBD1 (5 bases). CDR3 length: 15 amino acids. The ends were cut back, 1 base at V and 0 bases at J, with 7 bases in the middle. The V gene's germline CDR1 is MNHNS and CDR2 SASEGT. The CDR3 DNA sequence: TGTGCCAGCAGTGAAGGGACAAACTCTGGAAACACCATATATTTT. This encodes CASSEGTNSGNTIYF.

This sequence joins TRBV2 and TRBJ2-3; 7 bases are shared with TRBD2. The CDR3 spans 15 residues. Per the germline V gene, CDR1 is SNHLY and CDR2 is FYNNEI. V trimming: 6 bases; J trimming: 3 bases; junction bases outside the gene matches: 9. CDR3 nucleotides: TGTGCCAGCAGCCCGAGGGCTAGCGGAACAGATACGCAGTATTTT. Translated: CASSPRASGTDTQYF.

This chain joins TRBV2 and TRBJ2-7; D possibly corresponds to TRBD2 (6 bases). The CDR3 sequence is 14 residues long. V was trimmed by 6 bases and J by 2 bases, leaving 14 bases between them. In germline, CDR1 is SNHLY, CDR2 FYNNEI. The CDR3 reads CASSSGAGPYEQYF. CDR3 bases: TGTGCCAGCAGCAGTGGGGCGGGGCCCTACGAGCAGTACTTC.

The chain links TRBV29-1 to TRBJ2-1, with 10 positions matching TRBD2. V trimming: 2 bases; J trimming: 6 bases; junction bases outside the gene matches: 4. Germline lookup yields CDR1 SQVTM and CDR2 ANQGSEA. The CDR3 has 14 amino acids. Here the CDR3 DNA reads TGCAGCGTTGAAAAGACTAGCGGGTCCAATGAGCAGTTCTTC. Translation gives CSVEKTSGSNEQFF.